Sequencing of this TCR beta chain was carried out in a study of blood T cell repertoires in COVID-19. This study enrolled people aged about 18 to 100 from about two dozen US geographic areas. Participants had their cohort set by participant-reported clinical history. In Cohort 3, a recovered donor had either two negative PCRs, clearance, or symptom resolution. CDR3 size: 15 residues. Trimming removed 5 bases at V and 3 bases at J, with 16 bases between. The germline CDR1 and CDR2 sequences are LNHDA and SQIVND (reference sequence). Original processing notes: Amplification from reference gene primers served as the basis for estimated nucleated cell counts. Assay used: immunoSEQ multiplex PCR; TCRdb lists only in-frame clones, some missing. V and J calls and clone size follow that table, whereas D and trimming were derived from the DNA. The sample lists about 280,000 clones; around 85% were seen once.

This clonotype originated in a woman in her fifties or sixties who had recovered from COVID-19. Sequenced sample: PBMCs or T cells enriched from blood (not recorded which). The rearrangement uses TRBV19 and TRBJ2-5; D possibly corresponds to TRBD1 (6 bases). The CDR3 region has the DNA TGTGCCAGTAGTTTTGTCGGACAGTCAAAAGAGACCCAGTACTTC. This gives the protein CASSFVGQSKETQYF.